The source of this T cell receptor (beta chain) is a study of blood T cell repertoires in COVID-19. The wider study: Donors in the United States, Italy and Spain gave samples during acute or convalescent COVID-19. T cells, B-cell-depleted T cells, or PBMCs supplied cDNA or gDNA.

Study processing details: Amplification from reference gene primers served as the basis for estimated nucleated cell counts. The assay was immunoSEQ multiplex PCR, and TCRdb's table has in-frame clones only and misses some. The V and J calls and clone size are taken from that table; D and trimming were inferred from the DNA. This sample has approximately 110,000 clones, with approximately 88% found just once. Trimming shortened V by 1 base and J by 7 bases, and 13 bases separated the two germline ends. There are 14 residues in the CDR3. Germline V CDR1 and CDR2: SEHNR, FQNEAQ (reference sequence). Material for sequencing was peripheral blood. The clonotype was recovered from a woman between 40 and 55 years old with acute or convalescent COVID-19. The rearrangement joins TRBV7-9 to TRBJ1-1; no definite D call. In DNA form, the CDR3 reads TGTGCCAGCAGCTTAGTGTTTGCGTACAGTGAAGCTTTCTTT. It specifies CASSLVFAYSEAFF.